This T cell receptor (beta chain) was obtained from a study of blood T cell repertoires in COVID-19. Looking at the study overall: Sites in the United States, Italy and Spain provided acute and convalescent COVID-19 samples. The analysed material was cDNA or gDNA that came from T cells, B-cell-depleted T cells, or PBMCs.

Per the original methods: Using reference gene primer amplification, nucleated cell counts were estimated. Generated by immunoSEQ multiplex PCR, the TCRdb table keeps only in-frame clones and is missing some. That table furnishes V, J and clone size, whereas the DNA furnished D and trimming. Here the sample spans around 320,000 clones, more than 70% being singletons. The sequencing input was peripheral blood. The TCR originated in a young woman who had recovered from COVID-19.

The DNA of the CDR3 is TGTGCCAGCAGCTTGCACAGGGAAGAGACCCAGTACTTC. The encoded protein is CASSLHREETQYF. The J gene is TRBJ2-5, the V gene TRBV11-1; TRBD1 might be the D (6 bases). The CDR3 contains 13 residues. V lost 3 bases and J lost 3, with 8 bases in between. Germline CDR1 and CDR2: SGHAT and FQDESV (reference sequence).